A single T cell receptor beta chain is shown here with its context. The antigen is undetermined. Germline and junction disagree at one end, which may indicate a read error. The CDR3 contains 13 residues. Looked up from germline, CDR1 is GTSNPN and CDR2 is SVGIG (reference sequence). Each CDR3 protein gets one entry after TCRdb re-called the reads with MiXCR. The data contain about 130,000 distinct CDR3 sequences, around 25% of them singletons. The sample originates from a study of T cell repertoires in cytomegalovirus infection. Study information: Public TCR beta signatures were indicative of both CMV infection and a matching HLA type. Whole-study findings and limits: Pooled public TCR beta family frequency picked out CMV carriers with the relevant HLA. HLA-C-restricted, CMV-specific TCR beta clonotypes were dominant ex vivo.

The chain joins TRBV30 to TRBJ1-1; 8 nucleotides align to TRBD1. Sequenced sample: PBMCs, sequenced either directly or after in vitro stimulation (not recorded which). This TCR was recovered from a human donor in good health (CMV status not recorded). Some clones in this sample may be carry-over from other donors' samples. CDR3 bases: TGTGCCTGGGCAAGACAGGGGAACCCTGAAGCTTTCTTT. The encoded protein is CAWARQGNPEAFF.